These T cell receptor beta chains were read from a single sample in a study of OX40 agonist ivuxolimab in advanced cancers. Sequencing was performed with immunoSEQ multiplex PCR; in TCRdb, only in-frame clones are kept and a portion is missing. The table records some 41,000 clones, 75% to 90% of them present only once. Sequencing used CD4+ or CD8+ T cells sorted from blood, obtained in a trial of the OX40 agonist ivuxolimab. These receptor sequences come from an adult with an advanced solid tumor such as melanoma, head and neck, liver or kidney cancer. Both conserved end residues are part of each CDR3. The D gene is left open where the match is weak. Clone size is given for some rows only: seen once, a few or many times, or a class if the clone is expanded.

v_call: TRBV6-5; clone_size: .; d_call: .; j_call: TRBJ1-4; cdr3_aa: CATSRDGINEKLFF; cdr3_nt: TGTGCCACAAGTAGGGACGGTATTAATGAAAAACTGTTTTTT
v_call: TRBV7-9; clone_size: .; d_call: .; j_call: TRBJ1-3; cdr3_aa: CASSLGGAGGNTIYF; cdr3_nt: TGTGCCAGCAGCTTAGGGGGCGCGGGAGGAAACACCATATATTTT
v_call: TRBV7-2; clone_size: few; d_call: .; j_call: TRBJ1-5; cdr3_aa: CASSLDSFGDQPQHF; cdr3_nt: TGTGCCAGCAGCTTAGATTCGTTCGGAGATCAGCCCCAGCATTTT
v_call: TRBV5-1; clone_size: once; d_call: .; j_call: TRBJ2-7; cdr3_aa: CASSPLRVGYEQYF; cdr3_nt: TGCGCCAGCAGCCCCCTAAGGGTGGGCTACGAGCAGTACTTC
v_call: TRBV19; clone_size: .; d_call: TRBD2; j_call: TRBJ2-2; cdr3_aa: CASRPAGNTGELFF; cdr3_nt: TGTGCCAGTAGACCAGCGGGAAACACCGGGGAGCTGTTTTTT
v_call: TRBV5-1; clone_size: .; d_call: TRBD2; j_call: TRBJ2-5; cdr3_aa: CASSGRTSGIETQYF; cdr3_nt: TGCGCCAGCAGCGGGAGGACTAGCGGGATAGAGACCCAGTACTTC
v_call: TRBV7-9; clone_size: medium-sized; d_call: TRBD2; j_call: TRBJ2-7; cdr3_aa: CASTPGLGNGEQYF; cdr3_nt: TGTGCCAGCACACCGGGACTAGGGAACGGAGAGCAGTACTTC
v_call: TRBV14; clone_size: .; d_call: .; j_call: TRBJ2-1; cdr3_aa: CASSQDSVSSYNEQFF; cdr3_nt: TGTGCCAGCAGCCAAGATAGCGTAAGCTCCTACAATGAGCAGTTCTTC
v_call: TRBV5-4; clone_size: once; d_call: TRBD2; j_call: TRBJ2-1; cdr3_aa: CASSLSSGRAREQFF; cdr3_nt: TGTGCCAGCAGCTTGTCTAGCGGGAGGGCCCGTGAGCAGTTCTTC
v_call: TRBV30; clone_size: .; d_call: .; j_call: TRBJ1-1; cdr3_aa: CAWRPRRENTEAFF; cdr3_nt: TGTGCCTGGAGACCCCGAAGGGAGAACACTGAAGCTTTCTTT
v_call: TRBV30; clone_size: once; d_call: TRBD1; j_call: TRBJ2-6; cdr3_aa: CAWSGATGVSGANVLTF; cdr3_nt: TGTGCCTGGAGTGGGGCGACAGGGGTCTCTGGGGCCAACGTCCTGACTTTC
v_call: TRBV2; clone_size: .; d_call: .; j_call: TRBJ2-5; cdr3_aa: CASSVGTETQYF; cdr3_nt: TGTGCCAGCAGTGTGGGGACGGAGACCCAGTACTTC
v_call: TRBV11-3; clone_size: few; d_call: .; j_call: TRBJ2-5; cdr3_aa: CASSRTGQETQYF; cdr3_nt: TGTGCCAGCAGCCGGACGGGACAAGAGACCCAGTACTTC
v_call: TRBV7-8; clone_size: .; d_call: .; j_call: TRBJ2-3; cdr3_aa: CASSPAVSAASTDTQYF; cdr3_nt: TGTGCCAGCAGCCCAGCGGTGTCGGCGGCTAGCACAGATACGCAGTATTTT
v_call: TRBV7-2; clone_size: .; d_call: .; j_call: TRBJ1-1; cdr3_aa: CASSFSPTGTEAFF; cdr3_nt: TGTGCCAGCAGCTTCAGCCCTACGGGGACTGAAGCTTTCTTT
v_call: TRBV11-2; clone_size: .; d_call: TRBD1; j_call: TRBJ1-1; cdr3_aa: CASSPTPRTGFNDTEAFF; cdr3_nt: TGTGCCAGCAGCCCCACCCCCCGGACAGGGTTCAACGACACTGAAGCTTTCTTT
v_call: TRBV7-8; clone_size: .; d_call: TRBD2; j_call: TRBJ2-1; cdr3_aa: CASSLTRTSGRQEQFF; cdr3_nt: TGTGCCAGCAGCTTGACTCGGACTAGCGGGAGGCAGGAGCAGTTCTTC
v_call: TRBV27; clone_size: .; d_call: .; j_call: TRBJ1-4; cdr3_aa: CASSSKKFATNEKLFF; cdr3_nt: TGTGCCAGCAGTTCAAAAAAGTTCGCAACTAATGAAAAACTGTTTTTT
v_call: TRBV29-1; clone_size: .; d_call: .; j_call: TRBJ2-1; cdr3_aa: CSVDNLGEQFF; cdr3_nt: TGCAGCGTTGATAATTTGGGGGAGCAGTTCTTC
v_call: TRBV6-1; clone_size: .; d_call: .; j_call: TRBJ1-3; cdr3_aa: CASKDRDISGNTIYF; cdr3_nt: TGTGCCAGCAAAGATCGGGACATCTCTGGAAACACCATATATTTT
v_call: TRBV28; clone_size: .; d_call: .; j_call: TRBJ2-7; cdr3_aa: CASSLPLSGADKDEQYF; cdr3_nt: TGTGCCAGCAGTTTACCCCTCTCGGGGGCAGACAAGGACGAGCAGTACTTC
v_call: TRBV19; clone_size: .; d_call: .; j_call: TRBJ2-7; cdr3_aa: CASSDAGSYEQYF; cdr3_nt: TGTGCCAGTAGTGATGCGGGCTCCTACGAGCAGTACTTC
v_call: TRBV2; clone_size: .; d_call: TRBD2; j_call: TRBJ2-2; cdr3_aa: CASSESGKYTGELFF; cdr3_nt: TGTGCCAGCAGTGAAAGCGGGAAGTACACCGGGGAGCTGTTTTTT
v_call: TRBV28; clone_size: .; d_call: .; j_call: TRBJ2-7; cdr3_aa: CASTPADTVGNEQYF; cdr3_nt: TGTGCCAGCACCCCCGCAGACACGGTCGGAAACGAGCAGTACTTC
v_call: TRBV5-6; clone_size: .; d_call: .; j_call: TRBJ1-4; cdr3_aa: CASTFSSNEKLFF; cdr3_nt: TGTGCCAGCACCTTCTCTTCGAATGAAAAACTGTTTTTT
v_call: TRBV7-3; clone_size: .; d_call: TRBD1; j_call: TRBJ2-2; cdr3_aa: CASRRTGDPTGELFF; cdr3_nt: TGTGCCAGCAGACGGACAGGCGATCCCACCGGGGAGCTGTTTTTT
v_call: TRBV19; clone_size: .; d_call: .; j_call: TRBJ1-3; cdr3_aa: CASKKDVGNTIYF; cdr3_nt: TGTGCCAGTAAAAAAGACGTTGGAAACACCATATATTTT
v_call: TRBV7-2; clone_size: .; d_call: .; j_call: TRBJ2-1; cdr3_aa: CASSFGPEQFF; cdr3_nt: TGTGCCAGCAGCTTCGGGCCCGAGCAGTTCTTC
v_call: TRBV25-1; clone_size: .; d_call: .; j_call: TRBJ1-2; cdr3_aa: CASSEGGAWGYTF; cdr3_nt: TGTGCCAGCAGTGAAGGGGGCGCCTGGGGCTACACCTTC
v_call: TRBV5-6; clone_size: .; d_call: .; j_call: TRBJ1-2; cdr3_aa: CASSFGRNYGYTF; cdr3_nt: TGTGCCAGCAGCTTCGGGCGGAACTATGGCTACACCTTC
v_call: TRBV27; clone_size: .; d_call: TRBD2; j_call: TRBJ2-6; cdr3_aa: CASSRSGTVSGANVLTF; cdr3_nt: TGTGCCAGCAGTCGAAGCGGGACGGTCTCTGGGGCCAACGTCCTGACTTTC
v_call: TRBV10-1; clone_size: .; d_call: .; j_call: TRBJ2-2; cdr3_aa: CASSESWITGELFF; cdr3_nt: TGCGCCAGCAGTGAGTCATGGATCACCGGGGAGCTGTTTTTT
v_call: TRBV4-1; clone_size: .; d_call: TRBD2; j_call: TRBJ2-1; cdr3_aa: CASSQDRGTSGRVNEQFF; cdr3_nt: TGCGCCAGCAGCCAAGACCGAGGGACTAGCGGGAGGGTGAATGAGCAGTTCTTC
v_call: TRBV7-6; clone_size: .; d_call: TRBD2; j_call: TRBJ2-1; cdr3_aa: CASSTALAGFGNEQFF; cdr3_nt: TGTGCCAGCAGCACCGCACTAGCGGGATTTGGCAATGAGCAGTTCTTC
v_call: TRBV9; clone_size: .; d_call: .; j_call: TRBJ1-3; cdr3_aa: CASSASLRRSSGNTIYF; cdr3_nt: TGTGCCAGCAGCGCGTCCCTCAGGCGGAGCAGTGGAAACACCATATATTTT
v_call: TRBV28; clone_size: few; d_call: .; j_call: TRBJ2-1; cdr3_aa: CASSGQGSIIANEQFF; cdr3_nt: TGTGCCAGCAGTGGGCAGGGTTCCATAATTGCGAATGAGCAGTTCTTC
v_call: TRBV5-6; clone_size: once; d_call: TRBD2; j_call: TRBJ2-1; cdr3_aa: CASSPLLAGVSPHNEQFF; cdr3_nt: TGTGCCAGCAGCCCCTTACTAGCGGGAGTTTCCCCTCACAATGAGCAGTTCTTC
v_call: TRBV6-6; clone_size: .; d_call: .; j_call: TRBJ1-2; cdr3_aa: CASTLTGANGYTF; cdr3_nt: TGTGCCAGCACCCTTACGGGTGCCAATGGCTACACCTTC
v_call: TRBV2; clone_size: once; d_call: .; j_call: TRBJ2-7; cdr3_aa: CASNTRQLEQYF; cdr3_nt: TGTGCCAGCAACACTAGGCAGCTCGAGCAGTACTTC
v_call: TRBV5-1; clone_size: once; d_call: .; j_call: TRBJ1-2; cdr3_aa: CASSLSRGTNYGYTF; cdr3_nt: TGCGCCAGCAGCTTGTCAAGGGGGACTAACTATGGCTACACCTTC
v_call: TRBV9; clone_size: .; d_call: TRBD2; j_call: TRBJ2-3; cdr3_aa: CASSVAIAGLTDTQYF; cdr3_nt: TGTGCCAGCAGCGTAGCGATAGCGGGATTGACAGATACGCAGTATTTT
v_call: TRBV20-1; clone_size: .; d_call: .; j_call: TRBJ1-2; cdr3_aa: CSANGGNGYTF; cdr3_nt: TGCAGTGCTAATGGGGGAAATGGCTACACCTTC
v_call: TRBV5-4; clone_size: .; d_call: .; j_call: TRBJ2-5; cdr3_aa: CASSLEGRQETQYF; cdr3_nt: TGTGCCAGCAGCTTGGAGGGGAGACAAGAGACCCAGTACTTC
v_call: TRBV15; clone_size: .; d_call: .; j_call: TRBJ2-4; cdr3_aa: CATSRDARFQNIQYF; cdr3_nt: TGTGCCACCAGCAGAGATGCGCGATTTCAAAACATTCAGTACTTC
v_call: TRBV5-1; clone_size: .; d_call: .; j_call: TRBJ2-1; cdr3_aa: CASSLGLDNRNEQFF; cdr3_nt: TGCGCCAGCAGCTTGGGGCTGGACAACCGGAATGAGCAGTTCTTC
v_call: TRBV10-3; clone_size: .; d_call: .; j_call: TRBJ2-3; cdr3_aa: CAISESSEVTQYF; cdr3_nt: TGTGCCATCAGTGAGTCCTCCGAGGTTACGCAGTATTTT
v_call: TRBV19; clone_size: .; d_call: .; j_call: TRBJ2-7; cdr3_aa: CASSPTTGFVYEQYF; cdr3_nt: TGTGCCAGTAGCCCAACGACAGGCTTTGTCTACGAGCAGTACTTC
v_call: TRBV7-9; clone_size: .; d_call: .; j_call: TRBJ2-7; cdr3_aa: CASSLNHAYEQYF; cdr3_nt: TGTGCCAGCAGCTTAAACCACGCCTACGAGCAGTACTTC
v_call: TRBV6-5; clone_size: once; d_call: .; j_call: TRBJ2-7; cdr3_aa: CASSLTSGGSSYEQYF; cdr3_nt: TGTGCCAGCAGTTTAACCTCCGGCGGCAGCTCCTACGAGCAGTACTTC
v_call: TRBV30; clone_size: .; d_call: .; j_call: TRBJ1-2; cdr3_aa: CAWSQISGYTF; cdr3_nt: TGTGCCTGGAGTCAAATTAGTGGCTACACCTTC
v_call: TRBV28; clone_size: few; d_call: TRBD2; j_call: TRBJ2-4; cdr3_aa: CASSQGTSGSQNIQYF; cdr3_nt: TGTGCCAGCAGTCAAGGGACTAGCGGGAGCCAAAACATTCAGTACTTC
v_call: TRBV18; clone_size: .; d_call: TRBD2; j_call: TRBJ2-5; cdr3_aa: CASSPLPGGPLRNQETQYF; cdr3_nt: TGTGCCAGCTCACCACTCCCGGGAGGGCCTCTCCGGAATCAAGAGACCCAGTACTTC
v_call: TRBV5-4; clone_size: .; d_call: TRBD1; j_call: TRBJ2-2; cdr3_aa: CASSPGQGAVTGELFF; cdr3_nt: TGTGCCAGCAGCCCGGGACAGGGGGCGGTAACCGGGGAGCTGTTTTTT
v_call: TRBV13; clone_size: .; d_call: TRBD2; j_call: TRBJ2-3; cdr3_aa: CASSFKLLPGLAESTDTQYF; cdr3_nt: TGTGCCAGCAGCTTCAAGCTCCTTCCGGGACTAGCGGAGAGCACAGATACGCAGTATTTT
v_call: TRBV9; clone_size: once; d_call: TRBD2; j_call: TRBJ2-2; cdr3_aa: CASSVTSGSGGELFF; cdr3_nt: TGTGCCAGCAGCGTAACTAGCGGGAGCGGTGGGGAGCTGTTTTTT
v_call: TRBV2; clone_size: .; d_call: .; j_call: TRBJ2-3; cdr3_aa: CASSGPRGTDTQYF; cdr3_nt: TGTGCCAGCAGTGGTCCCAGGGGAACAGATACGCAGTATTTT
v_call: TRBV9; clone_size: .; d_call: TRBD1; j_call: TRBJ1-1; cdr3_aa: CASSVGTEGTEAFF; cdr3_nt: TGTGCCAGCAGCGTTGGGACAGAAGGCACTGAAGCTTTCTTT